What follows are 4 T cell receptor beta chains derived from one specimen sequenced in a study of Tregs in tolerant kidney transplant recipients. Assay: immunoSEQ multiplex PCR; the TCRdb copy retains only in-frame clones and omits some. The sample holds more than 60,000 clones, 80% to 90% seen once. Sequencing used Tregs from blood, obtained before the transplant. Source of these receptors: a human donor who received a combined kidney and bone marrow transplant.

The chain carries TRBV5-1 and TRBJ1-4; TRBD1 agrees at 8 bases. V lost 4 bases to trimming and J lost 5 bases; unmatched junction nucleotides: 13. Looked up from germline, CDR1 is SGHRS and CDR2 is YFSETQ. The CDR3 has 17 residues. CDR3 coding DNA: TGCGCCAGCAGCCCACTAATAGGGACAGGTTTAAATGAAAAACTGTTTTTT. As protein: CASSPLIGTGLNEKLFF. The whole variable domain, remainder taken from reference TRBV5-1 and TRBJ1-4, is KAGVTQTPRYLIKTRGQQVTLSCSPISGHRSVSWYQQTPGQGLQFLFEYFSETQRNKGNFPGRFSGRQFSNSRSEMNVSTLELGDSALYLCASSPLIGTGLNEKLFFGSGTQLSVL.

This clone was recorded a few times. The chain employs TRBV6-6 and TRBJ1-5; a weak D match, TRBD1 (5 bases). From germline, CDR1 is MNHNY and CDR2 SVGAGI (reference sequence). The CDR3 extends over 13 amino acids. V gave up 9 bases and J gave up 2 bases, with 11 bases separating them. The chain's CDR3 is CASSPQGNQPQHF. CDR3 DNA: TGTGCCAGTTCTCCACAGGGCAATCAGCCCCAGCATTTT.

The genes are TRBV2 and TRBJ2-2, with TRBD1 matching over 7 bases. The J segment lost 5 bases and the V segment lost 6 bases, leaving 18 bases of the junction unmatched. Germline values: CDR1 SNHLY, CDR2 FYNNEI. This CDR3 is 18 amino acids long. CDR3 in amino acids: CASRGLAGGKGRTGELFF. The CDR3 region has the DNA TGTGCCAGCAGGGGCCTGGCAGGGGGAAAAGGCAGAACCGGGGAGCTGTTTTTT. The whole variable domain, filled in from reference TRBV2 and TRBJ2-2, reads EPEVTQTPSHQVTQMGQEVILRCVPISNHLYFYWYRQILGQKVEFLVSFYNNEISEKSEIFDDQFSVERPDGSNFTLKIRSTKLEDSAMYFCASRGLAGGKGRTGELFFGEGSRLTVL.

Within the sample, this clone is medium-sized. The gene calls are TRBV2 and TRBJ1-1; maybe TRBD1 (6 bases). The V end lost 6 bases, the J end lost 0 bases, and 11 bases lay between the germline ends. The CDR3 sequence is 14 residues long. Germline V gene sequence: CDR1 SNHLY, CDR2 FYNNEI. In DNA, the CDR3 is TGTGCCAGCAGGCGACAGGTGATGAACACTGAAGCTTTCTTT. This gives the protein CASRRQVMNTEAFF. Complete variable domain (other parts from reference TRBV2 and TRBJ1-1): EPEVTQTPSHQVTQMGQEVILRCVPISNHLYFYWYRQILGQKVEFLVSFYNNEISEKSEIFDDQFSVERPDGSNFTLKIRSTKLEDSAMYFCASRRQVMNTEAFFGQGTRLTVV.